Shown below are 2 T cell receptor beta chains from a single sample sequenced in a study of blood T cell repertoires in COVID-19. Repertoires were generated with immunoSEQ multiplex PCR, while TCRdb's copy carries only in-frame clones and drops some. The sample lists 150,000 to 200,000 clones; over 75% were seen once. Sequenced sample: peripheral blood. These receptors originate from a person aged 65-85 years with COVID-19, enrolled during active disease.

V usage is TRBV2 and J usage is TRBJ1-1; 7 bases match TRBD1. V shed 6 bases and J 5 bases; nucleotides not matched to a gene: 6. Germline V gene lookup returns CDR1 SNHLY and CDR2 FYNNEI. The CDR3 consists of 13 residues. CDR3 DNA: TGTGCCAGCAGAAACAGGGGTTTTACTGAAGCTTTCTTT. Encoded protein: CASRNRGFTEAFF.

The chain is built from TRBV6-2 or TRBV6-3 and TRBJ2-7, with 9 bases fitting TRBD1. The V segment lost 6 bases and the J segment 12 bases; nucleotides outside the gene matches: 12. Germline assignment: CDR1 MNHEY and CDR2 SVGEGT. CDR3 length: 13 residues. CDR3 sequence: CASSDQHRDRVYF. CDR3 nucleotides: TGTGCCAGCAGCGACCAACACCGGGACAGGGTGTACTTC.